This record covers a single T cell receptor (beta chain). Its antigen is not identified. CDR1 is SQVTM, CDR2 ANQGSEA, per germline. This CDR3 comprises 12 residues. The method, 5' RACE with UMI labels, was used to prepare the TRB cDNA libraries. TCRdb re-called the 5' RACE reads and shows each CDR3 protein once, DNA omitted. Recorded for this sample: 150,000 to 180,000 distinct CDR3 sequences. The data originate from a study of CXCR3-negative and CXCR3-positive naive CD8 T cells. Regarding the study as a whole: Partial loss of CXCR3 expression followed cryopreservation; most assays used fresh PBMCs. TRBV-TRBJ usage was similar across naive CXCR3 subsets but distinct in memory cells. The study found more hydrophobic TRB CDR3s in CXCR3-positive naive cells than in CXCR3-negative naive cells. Both naive subsets showed comparably high diversity, and memory CD8+ cells showed much lower diversity.

What was sequenced was naive CXCR3+ CD8+ T cells from blood. Subset meaning: CD45RO-CCR7+CD27+CD95- naive CD8+ T cells expressing CXCR3 (TNR3+). This chain uses TRBV29-1 with TRBJ2-1. The source of this sequence is a human donor in good health. Some clones in this sample may be carry-over from other donors' samples. The CDR3 loop reads CSVTVSYNEQFF.